These 3 T cell receptor beta chains came from one sample sequenced in a study of T-cell reconstitution after alpha-beta-depleted transplantation in children. The TCRbeta library was prepared with unique molecular identifiers. TCRdb passed the PCR reads through MiXCR, listing each CDR3 protein once. Of hundreds of thousands of distinct CDR3 sequences listed, under 12% are singletons. Sequences were derived from PBMCs from the stem cell graft donor, sampled from the stem cell graft. The receptors come from a human donor who donated a stem cell graft to a child with acute myeloid leukemia.

The chain employs TRBV5-8 and TRBJ1-6; D remains unclear. This CDR3 has 14 residues. Trimming shortened V by 0 bases and J by 10 bases, and 11 bases separated the two germline ends. Germline CDR1 is SGHTS and CDR2 is YDEGEE. The CDR3 DNA sequence: TGTGCCAGCAGCTTGGACGGGGTCGACTCACCCCTCCACTTT. It translates to CASSLDGVDSPLHF.

The sample holds many counts of this clonotype. This chain links TRBV29-1 with TRBJ2-1; maybe TRBD1 (6 bases). The V gene's germline CDR1 is SQVTM and CDR2 ANQGSEA. The CDR3 has 13 amino acids. Trimming left V 3 bases short and J 9 bases short, with 15 bases between. The CDR3 coding sequence is TGCAGCGTTGACCGTTCACAGGGCGCTGAGCAGTTCTTC. Protein product: CSVDRSQGAEQFF.

This chain connects TRBV6-5 to TRBJ1-6, with TRBD1 identical over 7 bases. The CDR3 runs to 15 residues. With 2 bases clipped from V and 7 bases from J, the junction kept 5 bases outside the gene matches. In germline, CDR1 is MNHEY, CDR2 SVGAGI. This chain's CDR3 is CASSYDGTANSPLHF. For the CDR3, the DNA is TGTGCCAGCAGTTACGACGGGACAGCGAATTCACCCCTCCACTTT.